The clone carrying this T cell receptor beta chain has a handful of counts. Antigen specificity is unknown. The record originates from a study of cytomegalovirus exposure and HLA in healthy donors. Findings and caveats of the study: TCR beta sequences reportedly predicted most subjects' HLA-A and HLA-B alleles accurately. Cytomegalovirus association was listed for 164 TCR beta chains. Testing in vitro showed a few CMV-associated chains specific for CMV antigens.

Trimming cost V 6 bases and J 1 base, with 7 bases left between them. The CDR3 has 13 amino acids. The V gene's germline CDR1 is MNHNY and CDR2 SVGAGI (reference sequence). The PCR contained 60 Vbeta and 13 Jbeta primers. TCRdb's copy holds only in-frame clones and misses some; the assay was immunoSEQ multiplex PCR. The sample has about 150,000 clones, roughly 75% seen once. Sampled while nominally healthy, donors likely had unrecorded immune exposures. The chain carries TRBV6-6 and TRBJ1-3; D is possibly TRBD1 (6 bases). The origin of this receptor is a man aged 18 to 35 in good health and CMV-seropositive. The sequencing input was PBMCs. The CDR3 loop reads CASRGTSGNTIYF. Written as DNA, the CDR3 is TGTGCCAGCAGAGGGACATCTGGAAACACCATATATTTT.